A selection of T cell receptor beta chains follows, all from one sample in a study of blood T cells in healthy people across ages. MiXCR, run by TCRdb on the 5' RACE reads, gives a single entry per CDR3 protein. The sample records 920,000 or so distinct CDR3 sequences, roughly 45% being singletons. What was sequenced was blood. The receptors come from a woman aged 55-70 years in good health. CDR3s include the opening cysteine and the closing phenylalanine or tryptophan. Each record gives: V gene, clone size, D gene, J gene, CDR3 DNA, CDR3 protein. D genes are given only for firm matches. The size of a clone is reported for some rows only, either as once, few or many, or as a class for expanded clones.

V gene: TRBV6-1; clone size: -; D gene: TRBD2; J gene: TRBJ2-1; CDR3 DNA: TGTGCCAGCAATCGGCGGGAGGGCCCCAATGAGCAGTTCTTC; CDR3 protein: CASNRREGPNEQFF
V gene: TRBV7-9; clone size: -; D gene: -; J gene: TRBJ1-1; CDR3 DNA: TGTGTCAGCAGCGCTACGGAGGGGGTTAACTTTGGGAACACTGAAGCTTTCTTT; CDR3 protein: CVSSATEGVNFGNTEAFF
V gene: TRBV29-1; clone size: many; D gene: -; J gene: TRBJ2-1; CDR3 DNA: TGCAGCGTCCTAGGGTTCGGCGGCAATGAGCAGTTCTTC; CDR3 protein: CSVLGFGGNEQFF
V gene: TRBV28; clone size: few; D gene: TRBD2; J gene: TRBJ2-7; CDR3 DNA: TGTGCCAGCAGTCCGGGACTAGACGAGCAGTACTTC; CDR3 protein: CASSPGLDEQYF
V gene: TRBV5-1; clone size: -; D gene: -; J gene: TRBJ2-3; CDR3 DNA: TGCGCCAGCAGCTCGGGGGACCTTATCACAGATACGCAGTATTTT; CDR3 protein: CASSSGDLITDTQYF
V gene: TRBV7-9; clone size: -; D gene: TRBD2; J gene: TRBJ2-7; CDR3 DNA: TGTGCCAGCAGCTTATCGTTAGCGGGAGGCAGTCGGCTATGGAACGAGCAGTACTTC; CDR3 protein: CASSLSLAGGSRLWNEQYF
V gene: TRBV27; clone size: few; D gene: -; J gene: TRBJ1-1; CDR3 DNA: TGTGCCAGCAGTTTCCGGGGCAAGAACACTGAAGCTTTCTTT; CDR3 protein: CASSFRGKNTEAFF
V gene: TRBV12-3/TRBV12-4; clone size: few; D gene: -; J gene: TRBJ2-3; CDR3 DNA: TGTGCCAGCAGTTTAGCGGCCGGGCTGGATACGCAGTATTTT; CDR3 protein: CASSLAAGLDTQYF
V gene: TRBV11-1; clone size: once; D gene: TRBD2; J gene: TRBJ2-1; CDR3 DNA: TGTGCCAGCAGCTCGAGACTAGCGGGAGGGAACGATGAGCAGTTCTTC; CDR3 protein: CASSSRLAGGNDEQFF
V gene: TRBV14; clone size: -; D gene: -; J gene: TRBJ2-5; CDR3 DNA: TGTGCCAGCAGCCAAGCGACAGGTCCCCAATGGAAGACCCAGTACTTC; CDR3 protein: CASSQATGPQWKTQYF
V gene: TRBV7-2; clone size: -; D gene: TRBD1; J gene: TRBJ1-6; CDR3 DNA: TGTGCCAGCAGCTTCGGACAGGGAACCTCACCCCTCCACTTT; CDR3 protein: CASSFGQGTSPLHF
V gene: TRBV15; clone size: -; D gene: -; J gene: TRBJ1-4; CDR3 DNA: TGTGCCGTCCCGGGGCTAGCTAGTGAAAAACTGTTTTTT; CDR3 protein: CAVPGLASEKLFF
V gene: TRBV10-3; clone size: once; D gene: TRBD1; J gene: TRBJ1-1; CDR3 DNA: TGTGCCATCAGGCCAACACAGGGGGTGAACACTGAAGCTTTCTTT; CDR3 protein: CAIRPTQGVNTEAFF
V gene: TRBV7-8; clone size: few; D gene: -; J gene: TRBJ2-5; CDR3 DNA: TGTGCCAGCAGCCCGGATTCGCGAGCCGCCTACAATGAGCAGTACTTC; CDR3 protein: CASSPDSRAAYNEQYF
V gene: TRBV12-3/TRBV12-4; clone size: -; D gene: TRBD1; J gene: TRBJ1-2; CDR3 DNA: TGTGCCAGCAGCCCCGGGACAGAATATGGCTACACCTTC; CDR3 protein: CASSPGTEYGYTF
V gene: TRBV4-2; clone size: -; D gene: TRBD2; J gene: TRBJ2-1; CDR3 DNA: TGTGCCAGCAGCCAAGCCTCGAGAAGCGGGAATGAGCGGTTCTTC; CDR3 protein: CASSQASRSGNERFF
V gene: TRBV5-1; clone size: few; D gene: TRBD2; J gene: TRBJ2-3; CDR3 DNA: TGCGCCAGCAAATACGGACTAGCGGGAGCGGAAGATACGCAGTATTTT; CDR3 protein: CASKYGLAGAEDTQYF
V gene: TRBV6-6; clone size: -; D gene: TRBD1; J gene: TRBJ2-3; CDR3 DNA: TGTGCCAGCAGTTTCCTACAGGGGGGTACAGATACGCAGTATTTT; CDR3 protein: CASSFLQGGTDTQYF
V gene: TRBV4-1; clone size: -; D gene: -; J gene: TRBJ2-7; CDR3 DNA: TGCGCCAGCAGCCACCGGACAGCATCAAGCTCCTACGAGCAGTACTTC; CDR3 protein: CASSHRTASSSYEQYF
V gene: TRBV24-1; clone size: -; D gene: -; J gene: TRBJ2-1; CDR3 DNA: TGTGCCACCAGTGGAGGTGTTTGCAATGAGCAGTTCTTC; CDR3 protein: CATSGGVCNEQFF
V gene: TRBV2; clone size: few; D gene: TRBD2; J gene: TRBJ2-7; CDR3 DNA: TGTGCCAGCACGTCCCCCGTTCGTAGCGGGGGCTCCTACGAGCAGTACTTC; CDR3 protein: CASTSPVRSGGSYEQYF
V gene: TRBV7-6; clone size: -; D gene: TRBD1; J gene: TRBJ2-1; CDR3 DNA: TGTGCCAGCAGCCGGGACAGGGGCCCGTTTTCCTACAATGAGCAGTTCTTC; CDR3 protein: CASSRDRGPFSYNEQFF
V gene: TRBV6-5; clone size: -; D gene: -; J gene: TRBJ2-3; CDR3 DNA: TGTGCCAGCAGTCCCCCGGGCGGACCCACGAATACGCAGTATTTT; CDR3 protein: CASSPPGGPTNTQYF
V gene: TRBV10-3; clone size: few; D gene: TRBD2; J gene: TRBJ2-7; CDR3 DNA: TGTGCCATCAGTGACTTACTAGCGGGAGGTAAACACGAGCAGTACTTC; CDR3 protein: CAISDLLAGGKHEQYF
V gene: TRBV6-5; clone size: few; D gene: -; J gene: TRBJ2-1; CDR3 DNA: TGTGCCAGCAGTTCCAGGGGAGGTGAGCAGTTCTTC; CDR3 protein: CASSSRGGEQFF
V gene: TRBV6-6; clone size: -; D gene: -; J gene: TRBJ2-7; CDR3 DNA: TGTGCCAGCAGACCGGGACTGGATCACGGCTCCTACGAGCAGTACTTC; CDR3 protein: CASRPGLDHGSYEQYF
V gene: TRBV9; clone size: few; D gene: -; J gene: TRBJ2-7; CDR3 DNA: TGTGCCAGCAGCCCTGGGGGGGACAGGAGTTCCTACGAGCAGTACTTC; CDR3 protein: CASSPGGDRSSYEQYF
V gene: TRBV7-3; clone size: -; D gene: TRBD1; J gene: TRBJ2-5; CDR3 DNA: TGTGCCAGCACTAGGGACAGGGAAGAGACCCAGTACTTC; CDR3 protein: CASTRDREETQYF
V gene: TRBV14; clone size: -; D gene: TRBD2; J gene: TRBJ2-1; CDR3 DNA: TGTGCCAGCAGCCACTCCCTTAGGACTAGCGGTTACAATGAGCAGTTCTTC; CDR3 protein: CASSHSLRTSGYNEQFF
V gene: TRBV11-2; clone size: -; D gene: TRBD2; J gene: TRBJ2-3; CDR3 DNA: TGTGCCAGCAGCTTAGGGGTACTAGCGGGAGCTGTAGATACGCAGTATTTT; CDR3 protein: CASSLGVLAGAVDTQYF
V gene: TRBV21-1; clone size: -; D gene: -; J gene: TRBJ2-5; CDR3 DNA: TGTGCCAGCAGCAAAGTTGAGCGGGGAGACCAAGAGACCCAGTACTTC; CDR3 protein: CASSKVERGDQETQYF
V gene: TRBV20-1; clone size: -; D gene: TRBD2; J gene: TRBJ2-5; CDR3 DNA: TGCAGTGCTAGCGGAACCCTAGCGGGGCAAGAGACCCAGTACTTC; CDR3 protein: CSASGTLAGQETQYF
V gene: TRBV12-3/TRBV12-4; clone size: -; D gene: -; J gene: TRBJ1-2; CDR3 DNA: TGTGCCAGCAGAAGCTCGGGAGGGCGCGGCTACACCTTC; CDR3 protein: CASRSSGGRGYTF
V gene: TRBV20-1; clone size: many; D gene: -; J gene: TRBJ1-4; CDR3 DNA: TGCAGTGCTAGTGTGGGGTTTAGTGAAAAACTGTTTTTT; CDR3 protein: CSASVGFSEKLFF
V gene: TRBV18; clone size: few; D gene: TRBD2; J gene: TRBJ2-1; CDR3 DNA: TGTGCCAGCTCCCGCAGGGGTAGCGGGATAGGTAATGAGCAGTTCTTC; CDR3 protein: CASSRRGSGIGNEQFF
V gene: TRBV5-1; clone size: few; D gene: -; J gene: TRBJ2-3; CDR3 DNA: TGCGCCAGCAGCTCGAGGGTGGCTAGCACAGATACGCAGTATTTT; CDR3 protein: CASSSRVASTDTQYF
V gene: TRBV15; clone size: few; D gene: -; J gene: TRBJ2-7; CDR3 DNA: TGTGCCACCAGCAGTATCCAGATTACCTACGAGCAGTACTTC; CDR3 protein: CATSSIQITYEQYF
V gene: TRBV29-1; clone size: few; D gene: TRBD2; J gene: TRBJ2-1; CDR3 DNA: TGCAGCGTTGAAAGGGAGGGGAATGAGCAGTTCTTC; CDR3 protein: CSVEREGNEQFF
V gene: TRBV29-1; clone size: -; D gene: TRBD2; J gene: TRBJ2-3; CDR3 DNA: TGCAGCGTTCTAGCGGGCACAGATACGCAGTATTTT; CDR3 protein: CSVLAGTDTQYF
V gene: TRBV29-1; clone size: -; D gene: TRBD1; J gene: TRBJ2-3; CDR3 DNA: TGCAGCGTCGGGACAGGGTCAGATACGCAGTATTTT; CDR3 protein: CSVGTGSDTQYF
V gene: TRBV7-9; clone size: -; D gene: -; J gene: TRBJ2-5; CDR3 DNA: TGTGCCAGCAGCTTCCCAGTCCAAGAGACCCAGTACTTC; CDR3 protein: CASSFPVQETQYF
V gene: TRBV29-1; clone size: few; D gene: -; J gene: TRBJ2-7; CDR3 DNA: TGCAGCGTTGGGGGCAGGCTCCACTACGAGCAGTACTTC; CDR3 protein: CSVGGRLHYEQYF
V gene: TRBV25-1; clone size: -; D gene: -; J gene: TRBJ1-2; CDR3 DNA: TGTGCCAGCAGAGGGAGGGAGGACTATGGCTACACCTTC; CDR3 protein: CASRGREDYGYTF
V gene: TRBV24-1; clone size: -; D gene: TRBD1; J gene: TRBJ1-5; CDR3 DNA: TGTGCCACCAGTGACCCCCCGGGACAGGGTGGGAATCAGCCCCAGCATTTT; CDR3 protein: CATSDPPGQGGNQPQHF
V gene: TRBV20-1; clone size: -; D gene: TRBD2; J gene: TRBJ2-3; CDR3 DNA: TGCAGTGCTTGGACTAGCGGGATTGACACAGATACGCAGTATTTT; CDR3 protein: CSAWTSGIDTDTQYF
V gene: TRBV20-1; clone size: few; D gene: -; J gene: TRBJ2-3; CDR3 DNA: TGCAGTGCTAGCGGGCTAGCGCTTCGCACAGATACGCAGTATTTT; CDR3 protein: CSASGLALRTDTQYF
V gene: TRBV5-1; clone size: few; D gene: -; J gene: TRBJ1-5; CDR3 DNA: TGCGCCAGCAGCTTGGCCGGGGGGCTTGGACAGCCCCAGCATTTT; CDR3 protein: CASSLAGGLGQPQHF
V gene: TRBV6-5; clone size: few; D gene: -; J gene: TRBJ2-7; CDR3 DNA: TGTGCCAGCAGTTACTCGAGTACCTACGAGCAGTACTTC; CDR3 protein: CASSYSSTYEQYF
V gene: TRBV7-8; clone size: -; D gene: -; J gene: TRBJ2-3; CDR3 DNA: TGTGCCAGCAGCGCCCGGGAGCGGGCAGATACGCAGTATTTT; CDR3 protein: CASSARERADTQYF
V gene: TRBV7-6; clone size: -; D gene: -; J gene: TRBJ2-2; CDR3 DNA: TGTGCCAGCAGCCCAAGGGCACCGAACACCGGGGAGCTGTTTTTT; CDR3 protein: CASSPRAPNTGELFF
V gene: TRBV10-3; clone size: -; D gene: TRBD1; J gene: TRBJ2-7; CDR3 DNA: TGTGCCATCAGTGGACAGGGGCTCCCCTATGAGCAGTACTTC; CDR3 protein: CAISGQGLPYEQYF